These T cell receptor beta chains were read from a single sample in a study of T cell changes during pregnancy in multiple sclerosis. Profiled with immunoSEQ multiplex PCR; TCRdb holds only in-frame clones, not every one. The sample comprises roughly 35,000 clones, 85% to 90% of which are singletons, and approximately 4.1% rests with the top ten. Material: CD8+ T cells from peripheral blood mononuclear cells, obtained after pregnancy. These receptor sequences come from a female donor with multiple sclerosis, enrolled in a pregnancy study. CDR3s include the opening cysteine and the closing phenylalanine or tryptophan. The D gene is left open where the match is weak. The listing skips clone size in some rows; elsewhere it reads once, few, many or a size class.

len	d_gene	abundance	v_gene	j_gene	CDR3aa	CDR3nt
15	TRBD1	.	TRBV4-3	TRBJ1-4	CASSAYRGGGEKLFF	TGCGCCAGCAGCGCCTACAGGGGGGGCGGAGAAAAACTGTTTTTT
15	.	.	TRBV9	TRBJ1-1	CASSPRHRVATEAFF	TGTGCCAGCAGCCCACGGCACAGGGTAGCCACTGAAGCTTTCTTT
16	.	once	TRBV29-1	TRBJ2-1	CSVSSPSGQRYNEQFF	TGCAGCGTTTCCTCGCCTTCGGGACAAAGGTACAATGAGCAGTTCTTC
16	TRBD2	.	TRBV10-3	TRBJ2-3	CAISDPTSGGTDTQYF	TGTGCCATCAGTGACCCCACTAGCGGGGGTACGGATACGCAGTATTTT
13	TRBD1	.	TRBV4-3	TRBJ2-3	CASFDRVTDTQYF	TGCGCCAGCTTTGACAGGGTCACAGATACGCAGTATTTT
17	TRBD1	.	TRBV9	TRBJ2-3	CASSVADRATSTDTQYF	TGTGCCAGCAGCGTAGCGGACAGGGCAACTAGCACAGATACGCAGTATTTT
14	.	.	TRBV18	TRBJ2-7	CASSRGQSGPEQYF	TGTGCCAGCTCACGGGGACAATCGGGGCCCGAGCAGTACTTC
14	.	.	TRBV27	TRBJ1-6	CASGVLSGNSPLHF	TGTGCCAGCGGTGTTCTGTCAGGGAATTCACCCCTCCACTTT
14	TRBD1	.	TRBV9	TRBJ1-4	CASNRGSTNEKLFF	TGTGCCAGCAACAGGGGATCCACTAATGAAAAACTGTTTTTT
14	.	.	TRBV7-9	TRBJ1-1	CASSPGQFNTEAFF	TGTGCCAGCAGCCCCGGACAGTTTAACACTGAAGCTTTCTTT
18	TRBD1	.	TRBV18	TRBJ1-2	CASSPPGQGIGGNYGYTF	TGTGCCAGCTCACCACCGGGACAGGGTATCGGTGGGAACTATGGCTACACCTTC
11	TRBD1	.	TRBV30	TRBJ2-7	CAWSKGAEQYF	TGTGCCTGGAGCAAGGGGGCCGAGCAGTACTTC
13	.	.	TRBV6-4	TRBJ2-1	CASSASSYNEQFF	TGTGCCAGCAGTGCCAGCTCCTACAATGAGCAGTTCTTC
13	TRBD1	.	TRBV7-8	TRBJ1-2	CASSLAGQAGYTF	TGTGCCAGCAGCTTAGCGGGACAGGCAGGCTACACCTTC
15	TRBD1	.	TRBV4-1	TRBJ2-7	CASSSPGQGTYEQYF	TGCGCCAGCAGCTCCCCGGGACAGGGAACGTACGAGCAGTACTTC
15	TRBD1	few	TRBV6-1	TRBJ2-3	CASSADRGTTDTQYF	TGTGCCAGCAGTGCGGACAGGGGGACGACAGATACGCAGTATTTT
16	.	few	TRBV9	TRBJ1-2	CASSVGETGAFYGYTF	TGTGCCAGCAGCGTAGGGGAGACAGGAGCCTTCTATGGCTACACCTTC
14	.	.	TRBV7-9	TRBJ2-1	CAGGAGHSYNEQFF	TGTGCGGGGGGGGCGGGGCACTCCTACAATGAGCAGTTCTTC
14	TRBD1	.	TRBV2	TRBJ2-4	CASSGLRGRDIQYF	TGTGCCAGCAGCGGACTGAGGGGGCGGGACATTCAGTACTTC
14	TRBD1	.	TRBV9	TRBJ1-4	CASSVDRGNEKLFF	TGTGCCAGCAGCGTCGACAGGGGTAATGAAAAACTGTTTTTT